The 29 T cell receptor beta chains reported below all come from one sample, sequenced in a study of blood T cell repertoires in COVID-19. Repertoires were generated with immunoSEQ multiplex PCR, while TCRdb's copy carries only in-frame clones and drops some. Altogether 200,000 or so clones are present, approximately 87% being singletons, with the ten largest covering roughly 20%. Input material: peripheral blood. The origin of the receptors is a person aged 65-85 years with COVID-19, enrolled during active disease.

For this clone: Mismatch with germline at one junction end may stem from a read error. The chain uses TRBV20-1 and TRBJ1-2, with a tentative D call TRBD1 (6 bases). Germline values: CDR1 DFQATT, CDR2 SNEGSKA (reference sequence). This CDR3 region has 10 residues. The CDR3 loop reads CSAKTRGLCF. The CDR3 DNA sequence: TGCAGTGCAAAGACCAGGGGACTATGCTTC.

V usage is TRBV15 and J usage is TRBJ2-1; TRBD2 is a possible D gene (5 bases). This CDR3 comprises 15 residues. Germline V lookup: CDR1 LNHNV, CDR2 YYDKDF (reference sequence). Deletions cut 8 bases from V and 6 bases from J, with 20 bases between. The CDR3 nucleotides are TGTGCCACCCGGAGGCTAGGTGTTGATGGCAATGAGCAGTTCTTC. Its translation: CATRRLGVDGNEQFF. Filled out from reference TRBV15 and TRBJ2-1, the complete variable domain reads DAMVIQNPRYQVTQFGKPVTLSCSQTLNHNVMYWYQQKSSQAPKLLFHYYDKDFNNEADTPDNFQSRRPNTSFCFLDIRSPGLGDTAMYLCATRRLGVDGNEQFFGPGTRLTVL.

The chain carries TRBV3-1 (or the pseudogene TRBV3-2) and TRBJ2-5, with D uncertain. The CDR3 is 16 amino acids. The germline V gene encodes CDR1 LGHDT and CDR2 YNNKEL (reference sequence). V was clipped by 4 bases and J by 5 bases, with 20 bases between them. CDR3 sequence reads: CASSPSSVTRRETQYF. The CDR3 DNA reads TGTGCCAGCAGCCCCTCCAGCGTTACCCGTAGGGAGACCCAGTACTTC.

The rearrangement links TRBV25-1 to TRBJ2-5; 7 nucleotides match TRBD2. The CDR3 covers 15 residues. The germline gives CDR1 MGHDK, CDR2 SYGVNS. J was trimmed by 1 base and V by 2 bases; bases with no gene match: 4. The CDR3 sequence is CASSEGGGPQETQYF. Written as DNA, the CDR3 is TGTGCCAGCAGTGAAGGCGGGGGACCCCAAGAGACCCAGTACTTC.

The rearrangement joins TRBV6-5 to TRBJ1-4; TRBD1 might be the D (5 bases). Between the trimmed V and J ends, which lost 6 bases and 15 bases, there was a span of 14 bases. Per germline, CDR1 MNHEY and CDR2 SVGAGI. The CDR3 sequence is 11 residues long. CDR3 sequence (DNA): TGTGCCAGCAGCCACCTGGGGGGGGTGTTTTTT. It specifies CASSHLGGVFF.

V is TRBV6-7 and J is TRBJ2-7; D might be TRBD2 (6 bases). TRBV6-7 counts as an open reading frame of uncertain function. Trimming left V 4 bases short and J 2 bases short, with 18 bases between. The CDR3 extends over 16 amino acids. CDR3 sequence reads: CASSSLEGQIPYEQYF. The CDR3 DNA reads TGTGCCAGCAGTTCCCTGGAGGGGCAGATCCCCTACGAGCAGTACTTC.

The chain combines TRBV11-3 with TRBJ2-7, with TRBD2 matching over 8 bases. The V gene end was trimmed by 1 base and the J gene end by 5 bases; junction bases not matched to a gene: 7. The CDR3 contains 15 residues. Germline assignment: CDR1 SGHNT and CDR2 YENEEA. The CDR3 loop reads CASSLGSGSLDEQYF. The CDR3 DNA reads TGTGCCAGCAGCTTAGGGAGCGGGAGTCTCGACGAGCAGTACTTC.

This chain uses TRBV12-3 or TRBV12-4 with TRBJ2-7; 11 bases fit TRBD1. V was clipped by 7 bases and J by 9 bases; unmatched bases: 8. This CDR3 has 13 residues. Here the CDR3 reads CASTDRGRNRQYF. CDR3 nucleotides: TGTGCCAGCACGGACAGGGGGCGCAATAGGCAGTACTTC.

The chain combines TRBV11-1 with TRBJ2-2, with 7 bases matching TRBD1. This CDR3 contains 15 residues. J was trimmed by 3 bases and V by 1 base; bases with no gene match: 2. Germline V gene data show CDR1 as SGHAT and CDR2 as FQDESV (reference sequence). The chain's CDR3 is CASSLDDRDTGELFF. The DNA for the CDR3 is TGTGCCAGCAGCTTAGACGACAGGGACACCGGGGAGCTGTTTTTT.

V gene TRBV19 combines with J gene TRBJ1-2; 7 bases fit TRBD1. V trimming: 7 bases; J trimming: 0 bases; junction bases outside the gene matches: 8. Germline lookup yields CDR1 LNHDA and CDR2 SQIVND (reference sequence). This CDR3 comprises 15 residues. CDR3 region: CASTPGQYPNYGYTF. CDR3 DNA: TGTGCCAGTACCCCGGGACAGTACCCTAACTATGGCTACACCTTC.

J is TRBJ2-3 and V is TRBV14; 7 bases agree with TRBD1. The V gene end was trimmed by 5 bases and the J gene end by 5 bases; junction bases not matched to a gene: 16. Germline V CDR1 and CDR2: SGHDN, FVKESK. The CDR3 spans 17 residues. The DNA of the CDR3 is TGTGCCAGCAGCTTACGAAGGACGACAGGGATGGAAGATACGCAGTATTTT. Amino acids: CASSLRRTTGMEDTQYF.

The V and J genes are TRBV6-5 and TRBJ1-1, with a tentative D call TRBD1 (6 bases). Trimming stripped 6 bases from V and 1 base from J, with 12 bases between. Germline V gives CDR1 MNHEY, CDR2 SVGAGI. The CDR3 has 14 amino acids. CDR3 residues: CASRSQGGNTEAFF. The CDR3 region has the DNA TGTGCCAGCAGATCACAGGGTGGGAACACTGAAGCTTTCTTT.

The chain has TRBV6-1 and TRBJ2-2; D not resolved. V lost 1 base and J lost 0, with 12 bases in between. From germline, CDR1 is MNHNS and CDR2 SASEGT. The CDR3 loop spans 17 amino acids. CDR3 protein: CASSEVLQASNTGELFF. The DNA of the CDR3 is TGTGCCAGCAGTGAAGTACTTCAAGCCTCGAACACCGGGGAGCTGTTTTTT.

This chain uses TRBV5-1 with TRBJ2-5; D ambiguous. Trimming took off 6 bases at V and 3 bases at J, with 12 bases between the two ends. The CDR3 consists of 13 residues. CDR1 is SGHRS and CDR2 is YFSETQ in the germline V gene. CDR3 nucleotide sequence: TGCGCCAGCAATTGGGCAGCAGAAGAGACCCAGTACTTC. Its protein is CASNWAAEETQYF.

The CDR3 protein is CASSHGLAGAQETQYF. CDR3 DNA: TGTGCCAGCAGCCACGGACTAGCGGGAGCCCAAGAGACCCAGTACTTC. The chain is built from TRBV7-9 and TRBJ2-5; 13 nucleotides match TRBD2. This CDR3 is built from 16 residues. V was clipped by 5 bases and J by 1 base; unmatched bases: 4. CDR1 is SEHNR and CDR2 is FQNEAQ in the germline V gene (reference sequence).

The rearrangement joins TRBV7-9 to TRBJ2-4; 8 bases agree with TRBD1. Germline V gives CDR1 SEHNR, CDR2 FQNEAQ (reference sequence). The CDR3 has 14 amino acids. V was clipped by 5 bases and J by 3 bases; unmatched bases: 3. DNA of the CDR3: TGTGCCAGCAGCGGGACAGGAGGCAAAAACATTCAGTACTTC. Translation: CASSGTGGKNIQYF.

The J gene is TRBJ1-1, the V gene TRBV18, with 10 positions matching TRBD1. J was trimmed by 3 bases and V by 6 bases; bases with no gene match: 16. Per the germline V gene, CDR1 is KGHSH and CDR2 is LQKENI. The CDR3 length is 18 residues. The CDR3 reads CASSQRLGQGNSDTEAFF. DNA of the CDR3: TGTGCCAGCTCGCAACGTTTGGGACAGGGGAATTCGGACACTGAAGCTTTCTTT.

This clone was seen once. The V gene is TRBV27, the J gene TRBJ2-3; 7 nucleotides line up with TRBD1. V trimming: 3 bases; J trimming: 2 bases; junction bases outside the gene matches: 5. Germline V lookup: CDR1 MNHEY, CDR2 SMNVEV (reference sequence). CDR3 length equals 15 residues. CDR3 coding DNA: TGTGCCAGCAGTTTTGGTGACAGGGTCACAGATACGCAGTATTTT. Protein: CASSFGDRVTDTQYF.

V gene TRBV19 combines with J gene TRBJ1-4, with D hard to call. V lost 6 bases and J lost 15, with 20 bases in between. Germline assignment: CDR1 LNHDA and CDR2 SQIVND (reference sequence). The CDR3 extends over 13 amino acids. The CDR3 here is CASRARVARELFF. The CDR3 DNA reads as TGTGCCAGTAGAGCCCGCGTCGCTCGGGAATTGTTTTTT.

The V and J genes are TRBV15 and TRBJ2-1; D is possibly TRBD2 (6 bases). This CDR3 spans 15 amino acids. Germline V gives CDR1 LNHNV, CDR2 YYDKDF (reference sequence). With 0 bases removed from V and 8 bases from J, the gap between germline ends came to 14 bases. The chain's CDR3 is CATSRELTSTYEQFF. The CDR3 coding sequence is TGTGCCACCAGCAGAGAACTGACTAGTACTTATGAGCAGTTCTTC.

This chain uses TRBV15 with TRBJ2-3; D is uncertain. Germline CDR1 is LNHNV and CDR2 is YYDKDF (reference sequence). Trimming left V 1 base short and J 0 bases short, with 8 bases between. This CDR3 spans 15 amino acids. CDR3 loop: CATSRGPASTDTQYF. As DNA, the CDR3 is TGTGCCACCAGCAGAGGCCCTGCGAGCACAGATACGCAGTATTTT.

The V and J genes are TRBV18 and TRBJ1-5; possibly TRBD1 for D (5 bases). Germline V gene data show CDR1 as KGHSH and CDR2 as LQKENI. V was clipped by 6 bases and J by 2 bases, with 11 bases between them. The length of the CDR3 is 14 residues. The DNA of the CDR3 is TGTGCCAGCTCGGGGGGACCGGGCAATCAGCCCCAGCATTTT. Translating gives CASSGGPGNQPQHF.

This clone was detected a few times. The J gene is TRBJ2-7, the V gene TRBV4-2, with 8 bases that match TRBD2. Germline V CDR1 and CDR2: LGHNA, YNFKEQ. This CDR3 has 17 residues. J gave up 0 bases and V 4 bases, and 11 bases lay outside the gene matches. CDR3 DNA: TGTGCCAGCAGCCGCGGCAGCGTAGGGACTAGCTCCTACGAGCAGTACTTC. Its protein is CASSRGSVGTSSYEQYF.

The chain employs TRBV6-1 and TRBJ1-5; perhaps TRBD1 as D (5 bases). Germline lookup yields CDR1 MNHNS and CDR2 SASEGT. The CDR3 length is 16 residues. Trimming removed 2 bases from V and 0 bases from J, with 11 bases in between. The CDR3 sequence: CASSELGGYSNQPQHF. CDR3 DNA sequence: TGTGCCAGCAGTGAACTGGGGGGTTATAGCAATCAGCCCCAGCATTTT.

The gene calls are TRBV29-1 and TRBJ2-5; 13 bases line up with TRBD2. The CDR3 is 15 residues long. Germline values: CDR1 SQVTM, CDR2 ANQGSEA. The V and J ends lost 4 bases and 0 bases, in that order; junction bases with no gene match: 2. This CDR3 is CSVGGLAGHQETQYF. CDR3 DNA: TGCAGCGTTGGGGGACTAGCGGGACACCAAGAGACCCAGTACTTC.

This rearrangement joins TRBV5-1 to TRBJ1-1; D is uncertain. CDR1 SGHRS and CDR2 YFSETQ come from the germline V gene. The CDR3 runs 14 residues. V lost 0 bases to trimming and J lost 6 bases, with 12 bases between them. CDR3 nucleotides: TGCGCCAGCAGCTTGGTCGAGACCCGGGCTGAAGCTTTCTTT. Translated: CASSLVETRAEAFF.

The chain employs TRBV7-2 and TRBJ1-4; D is ambiguous. The germline V and J ends were trimmed by 1 base and 0 bases, with 18 bases remaining between them. The CDR3 extends over 19 amino acids. Germline-derived CDR1 and CDR2 are SGHTA and FQGNSA. CDR3 in DNA: TGTGCCAGCAGCTTAGGGCCCCGGGGAGGCCCCGCAACTAATGAAAAACTGTTTTTT. Protein sequence: CASSLGPRGGPATNEKLFF.

This chain joins TRBV5-1 and TRBJ1-6; 7 positions agree with TRBD1. V lost 0 bases, J lost 6 bases, and 3 bases stayed unmatched. Germline V gene data show CDR1 as SGHRS and CDR2 as YFSETQ. The CDR3 is 15 amino acids. The DNA of the CDR3 is TGCGCCAGCAGCTTGGGACAGGGTAGTAATTCACCCCTCCACTTT. This gives the protein CASSLGQGSNSPLHF.

This chain connects TRBV9 to TRBJ1-5; possibly TRBD1 for D (6 bases). Between the trimmed V and J ends, which lost 3 bases and 0 bases, there was a span of 10 bases. Germline CDR1 SGDLS, CDR2 YYNGEE. The CDR3 consists of 15 residues. CDR3 protein: CASSERGNSNQPQHF. The CDR3 coding sequence is TGTGCCAGCAGCGAGAGGGGGAATAGCAATCAGCCCCAGCATTTT.